This TCR beta chain was profiled in a study of blood T cell repertoires in COVID-19. Study details: Samples taken during acute and convalescent COVID-19 were collected in the United States, Italy and Spain. PBMCs, B-cell-depleted T cells, or T cells were the source of the cDNA or gDNA that made up the material.

Under the authors' procedure: Amplification of reference gene primers was used by the study to estimate nucleated cell counts. Profiling relied on immunoSEQ multiplex PCR, and the TCRdb table lists in-frame clones only, not all of them. V, J and clone size derive from that table, while D and trimming were established from the DNA sequence. The repertoire holds 150,000 or so clones, with about 92% as singletons. Looked up from germline, CDR1 is SGDLS and CDR2 is YYNGEE. V was clipped by 0 bases and J by 7 bases; unmatched bases: 7. The CDR3 is made up of 14 amino acids. Enrollment of patients from Seattle took place during active infection, with longitudinal follow-up.

Sequenced material: peripheral blood. The TCR comes from a woman aged 55-69 years with COVID-19, enrolled during active disease. The rearrangement uses TRBV9 and TRBJ2-7; 7 nucleotides agree with TRBD1. The CDR3 coding sequence is TGTGCCAGCAGCGTAGAGGGGGCGACGGAGGAGCAGTACTTC. It translates to CASSVEGATEEQYF. The entire variable domain, with the rest obtained from reference TRBV9 and TRBJ2-7, is as follows: DSGVTQTPKHLITATGQRVTLRCSPRSGDLSVYWYQQSLDQGLQFLIQYYNGEERAKGNILERFSAQQFPDLHSELNLSSLELGDSALYFCASSVEGATEEQYFGPGTRLTVT.